The clone carrying this TCR beta chain appeared a few times. The CDR3 has 13 residues. Germline trimming cut 9 bases from V and 0 bases from J; bases unmatched to any gene: 5. CDR1 and CDR2 from the germline V gene are KGHSH and LQKENI. This entry is derived from a study of blood T cell repertoires in COVID-19. Study context: Sample material is recorded as cDNA or gDNA derived from T cells, B-cell-depleted T cells, or PBMCs.

This table comes from immunoSEQ multiplex PCR, and its TCRdb copy is limited to in-frame clones, with some not included. The table includes more than 130,000 clones, approximately 84% detected once. This chain connects TRBV18 to TRBJ2-7, with 7 nucleotides matching TRBD1. What was sequenced was peripheral blood. This receptor was identified in a human donor in a cohort sampled during active COVID-19. The CDR3, as DNA: TGTGCCAGTAGGACAGGAACCTCCTACGAGCAGTACTTC. It specifies CASRTGTSYEQYF.